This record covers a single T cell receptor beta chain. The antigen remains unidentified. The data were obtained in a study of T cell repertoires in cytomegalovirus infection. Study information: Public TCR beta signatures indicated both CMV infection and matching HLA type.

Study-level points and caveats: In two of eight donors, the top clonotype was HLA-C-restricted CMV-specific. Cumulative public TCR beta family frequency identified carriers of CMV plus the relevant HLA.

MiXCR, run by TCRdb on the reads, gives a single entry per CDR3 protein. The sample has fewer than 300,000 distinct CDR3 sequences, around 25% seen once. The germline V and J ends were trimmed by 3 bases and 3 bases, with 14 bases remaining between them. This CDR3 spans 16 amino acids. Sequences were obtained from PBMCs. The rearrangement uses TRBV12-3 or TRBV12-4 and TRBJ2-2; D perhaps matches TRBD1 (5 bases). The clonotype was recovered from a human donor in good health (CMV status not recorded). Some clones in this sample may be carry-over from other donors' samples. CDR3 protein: CASSFGQVTDTGELFF. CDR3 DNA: TGTGCCAGCAGTTTTGGACAAGTTACAGACACCGGGGAGCTGTTTTTT.